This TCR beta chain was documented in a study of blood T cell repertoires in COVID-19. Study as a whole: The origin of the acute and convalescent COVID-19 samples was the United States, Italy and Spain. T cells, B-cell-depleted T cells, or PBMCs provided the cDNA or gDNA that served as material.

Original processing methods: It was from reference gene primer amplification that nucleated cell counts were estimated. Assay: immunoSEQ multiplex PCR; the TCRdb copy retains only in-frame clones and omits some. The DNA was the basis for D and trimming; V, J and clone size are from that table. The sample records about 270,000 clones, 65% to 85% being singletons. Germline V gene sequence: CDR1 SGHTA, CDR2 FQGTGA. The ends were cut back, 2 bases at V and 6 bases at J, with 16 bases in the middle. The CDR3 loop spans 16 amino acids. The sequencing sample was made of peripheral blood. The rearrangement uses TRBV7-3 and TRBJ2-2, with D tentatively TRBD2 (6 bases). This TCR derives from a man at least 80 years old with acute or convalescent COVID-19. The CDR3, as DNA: TGTGCCAGCAGCTTATCTCCCCGTGGGGGGTCCGGGGAGCTGTTTTTT. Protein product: CASSLSPRGGSGELFF.